This note documents a single T cell receptor beta chain sequence. This CDR3 has 14 residues. Germline V gene sequence: CDR1 KGHSH, CDR2 LQKENI. Trimming took off 3 bases at V and 3 bases at J, with 9 bases between the two ends. Using immunoSEQ multiplex PCR, the repertoire was profiled, and TCRdb retains in-frame clones only, with some absent. The sample lists approximately 270,000 clones; roughly nine tenths were seen once. These data originate in a study of blood T cell repertoires in COVID-19. The TCR was taken from a human donor in a cohort exposed to, infected with or recovered from COVID-19 (not recorded which). The donor label of this sample is uncertain. The chain couples TRBV18 to TRBJ1-5, with unresolved D. The sample consisted of PBMCs or T cells enriched from blood (not recorded which). The CDR3 sequence: CASSPLRHNQPQHF. In DNA, the CDR3 is TGTGCCAGCTCACCTTTGCGCCACAATCAGCCCCAGCATTTT.